The 25 T cell receptor beta chains below come from one sample, sequenced in a study of cytomegalovirus exposure and HLA in healthy donors. Assay used: immunoSEQ multiplex PCR; TCRdb lists only in-frame clones, some missing. Of about 75,000 clones in the sample, about 85% were seen once. Material for sequencing was PBMCs. The source is a young man in good health and CMV-seronegative.

V and J are TRBV5-1 and TRBJ1-6, with D possibly TRBD1 on 5 matching bases. In germline, CDR1 is SGHRS, CDR2 YFSETQ. The CDR3 has 16 amino acids. V was pared by 2 bases and J by 3 bases, with 12 bases between. The CDR3 protein is CASSLGVGDYNSPLHF. CDR3 DNA: TGCGCCAGCAGCTTAGGGGTCGGCGACTATAATTCACCCCTCCACTTT. Full variable domain (rest looked up from reference TRBV5-1 and TRBJ1-6): KAGVTQTPRYLIKTRGQQVTLSCSPISGHRSVSWYQQTPGQGLQFLFEYFSETQRNKGNFPGRFSGRQFSNSRSEMNVSTLELGDSALYLCASSLGVGDYNSPLHFGNGTRLTVT.

This chain uses TRBV10-3 with TRBJ2-2; TRBD1 is a possible D gene (6 bases). Germline assignment: CDR1 ENHRY and CDR2 SYGVKD. The CDR3 is 17 residues long. Between the trimmed V and J ends, which lost 0 bases and 8 bases, there was a span of 19 bases. The CDR3 is CAISESWGPFMAGELFF. Written as DNA, the CDR3 is TGTGCCATCAGTGAGTCCTGGGGGCCCTTTATGGCTGGGGAGCTGTTTTTT.

The chain has TRBV9 and TRBJ2-6, with D possibly TRBD2 on 6 matching bases. The CDR3 totals 17 residues. Per germline, CDR1 SGDLS and CDR2 YYNGEE. V was clipped by 0 bases and J by 4 bases, with 14 bases between them. CDR3 in amino acids: CASSVGVRGTGANVLTF. DNA for the CDR3: TGTGCCAGCAGCGTAGGCGTGCGGGGAACCGGGGCCAACGTCCTGACTTTC.

This chain connects TRBV5-1 to TRBJ1-3; 9 bases are a match to TRBD1. Germline V gene lookup returns CDR1 SGHRS and CDR2 YFSETQ. Trimming removed 1 base from V and 6 bases from J; junction bases left unmatched: 2. The CDR3 is 14 amino acids. The CDR3 loop reads CASSLRTGANTIYF. As DNA, the CDR3 is TGCGCCAGCAGCTTGCGGACAGGGGCAAACACCATATATTTT.

A single count supports this clone. This rearrangement joins TRBV7-2 to TRBJ1-5; 10 bases line up with TRBD1. This CDR3 contains 14 residues. Germline V lookup: CDR1 SGHTA, CDR2 FQGNSA. V shed 6 bases and J 6 bases; nucleotides not matched to a gene: 5. The CDR3 protein is CASSMTGGTQPQHF. Here the CDR3 DNA reads TGTGCCAGCAGTATGACAGGGGGCACTCAGCCCCAGCATTTT.

V and J are TRBV18 and TRBJ1-2, with 8 bases identical to TRBD1. Germline-derived CDR1 and CDR2 are KGHSH and LQKENI. This CDR3 contains 16 residues. The junction had 7 bases not matched to a gene; V was cut back by 3 bases and J by 1 base. The CDR3 is CASSPRQGANNYGYTF. The CDR3, as DNA: TGTGCCAGCTCACCTCGGCAGGGGGCGAATAACTATGGCTACACCTTC.

V usage is TRBV18 and J usage is TRBJ1-5; weak D call: TRBD1 (6 bases). The germline V gene encodes CDR1 KGHSH and CDR2 LQKENI. The CDR3 totals 15 residues. V lost 2 bases and J 9 bases, leaving 17 bases between the germline ends. The DNA of the CDR3 is TGTGCCAGCTCACCATATGAGGGTTTGGGGGCGCCCCAGCATTTT. Amino acids: CASSPYEGLGAPQHF.

This rearrangement joins TRBV27 to TRBJ1-1; D perhaps matches TRBD1 (5 bases). V lost 2 bases and J 5 bases, leaving 9 bases between the germline ends. The CDR3 has 13 amino acids. Germline CDR1 is MNHEY and CDR2 is SMNVEV (reference sequence). CDR3 nucleotide sequence: TGTGCCAGCAGTTTAGACGGGGGGACTGAAGCTTTCTTT. This encodes CASSLDGGTEAFF.

This clone came up once. The junction differs from germline at one of its ends, possibly a read error. This chain joins TRBV7-7 and TRBJ1-1; 8 bases agree with TRBD1. The germline V gene has CDR1 SSHAT and CDR2 FNYEAQ (reference sequence). This CDR3 contains 13 residues. CDR3 nucleotide sequence: TGTGCTAGCAGCAAAACAGGGGGCACTGAAGCTTTCTTT. Translated: CASSKTGGTEAFF.

The rearrangement links TRBV4-1 to TRBJ1-2, with TRBD1 matching 8 bases. CDR3 length: 15 amino acids. Germline V CDR1 and CDR2: MGHRA, YSYEKL. Losses at the gene ends were 8 bases for V and 6 bases for J; bases not matched to a gene: 14. The CDR3 nucleotides read TGCGCCAGCTTTCGTCCAGGGGGCGGAAGGAATGGCTACACCTTC. This encodes CASFRPGGGRNGYTF.

This clone occurred many times. The chain is built from TRBV6-4 and TRBJ2-3; 12 bases align to TRBD2. V gave up 8 bases and J gave up 0 bases; unmatched junction bases: 3. This CDR3 contains 15 residues. CDR1 MRHNA and CDR2 SNTAGT come from the germline V gene. The CDR3 DNA reads TGTGCCAGCTCCACTAGCGGGGGGAGCACAGATACGCAGTATTTT. This codes for CASSTSGGSTDTQYF.

V gene TRBV2 combines with J gene TRBJ1-3, with D maybe TRBD1 (5 bases). Trimming pared 3 bases from V and 2 bases from J, leaving 8 bases between. The CDR3 totals 14 residues. Germline V gene lookup returns CDR1 SNHLY and CDR2 FYNNEI. The CDR3 spells CASSDIGAGNTIYF. CDR3 in DNA: TGTGCCAGCAGTGATATAGGGGCTGGAAACACCATATATTTT.

A few counts support this clone. This rearrangement joins TRBV19 to TRBJ1-2; 7 bases line up with TRBD1. The CDR3 totals 15 residues. CDR1 and CDR2 (germline): LNHDA, SQIVND (reference sequence). The V and J ends lost 5 bases and 5 bases, in that order; junction bases with no gene match: 11. CDR3 in amino acids: CASSHHRTGSYGYTF. CDR3 DNA sequence: TGTGCCAGTAGTCACCACCGGACAGGATCTTATGGCTACACCTTC.

This CDR3 is CASSVTGGSEAFF. The CDR3 DNA reads as TGTGCCAGCAGCGTAACAGGGGGCAGTGAAGCTTTCTTT. The genes are TRBV9 and TRBJ1-1, with 9 bases that match TRBD1. The CDR3 totals 13 residues. Trimming took 1 base from V and 7 from J; bases not matched to a gene: 2. Germline loops: CDR1 SGDLS, CDR2 YYNGEE.

The chain carries TRBV27 and TRBJ2-1; 8 bases agree with TRBD1. Germline lookup yields CDR1 MNHEY and CDR2 SMNVEV (reference sequence). The V segment lost 10 bases and the J segment 3 bases; nucleotides outside the gene matches: 5. CDR3 length equals 13 residues. CDR3 sequence (DNA): TGTGCCACCTCGGACAGGGTCTACAATGAGCAGTTCTTC. Translating it yields CATSDRVYNEQFF.

This rearrangement joins TRBV5-1 to TRBJ2-3, with 8 bases fitting TRBD2. Germline trimming cut 4 bases from V and 1 base from J; bases unmatched to any gene: 2. Per the germline V gene, CDR1 is SGHRS and CDR2 is YFSETQ. The length of the CDR3 is 14 residues. CDR3 DNA sequence: TGCGCCAGCAGCACGACTAGCGGCACAGATACGCAGTATTTT. It yields the protein CASSTTSGTDTQYF.

This clone was counted only a few times. The rearrangement joins TRBV25-1 to TRBJ2-1, with TRBD1 identical over 8 bases. J was trimmed by 8 bases and V by 4 bases; bases with no gene match: 7. This CDR3 comprises 14 residues. From germline, CDR1 is MGHDK and CDR2 SYGVNS. The CDR3 bases are TGTGCCAGCAGTGGGCAGGGGGCTGTCGATGAGCAGTTCTTC. It codes for CASSGQGAVDEQFF.

The chain employs TRBV9 and TRBJ1-2, with D possibly being TRBD1 (6 bases). The CDR3 loop spans 15 amino acids. Germline V gene lookup returns CDR1 SGDLS and CDR2 YYNGEE. V was pared by 4 bases and J by 7 bases, with 20 bases between. The CDR3 bases are TGTGCCAGCAGCTCTACTAACAGGGAGGGTAGTGGCTACACCTTC. Amino acids: CASSSTNREGSGYTF. Full variable domain (outside the CDR3, taken from reference TRBV9 and TRBJ1-2): DSGVTQTPKHLITATGQRVTLRCSPRSGDLSVYWYQQSLDQGLQFLIQYYNGEERAKGNILERFSAQQFPDLHSELNLSSLELGDSALYFCASSSTNREGSGYTFGSGTRLTVV.

The CDR3 DNA reads as TGTGCCAGCAGTACGCCCGGCAGGAACATTCAGTACTTC. Its protein product is CASSTPGRNIQYF. The rearrangement joins TRBV27 to TRBJ2-4; no reliable D call. V was shortened by 5 bases and J by 7 bases, with 12 bases between the two germline ends. This CDR3 spans 13 amino acids. CDR1 is MNHEY, CDR2 SMNVEV, per germline (reference sequence).

This clone was observed a handful of times. The chain carries TRBV29-1 and TRBJ1-3, with D perhaps TRBD1 (5 bases). V was clipped by 4 bases and J by 6 bases, with 16 bases between them. The CDR3 has 14 residues. Germline V gene sequence: CDR1 SQVTM, CDR2 ANQGSEA. CDR3 sequence (DNA): TGCAGCGTTGTAGGAGGGGTCAAGGAAAACACCATATATTTT. Protein sequence: CSVVGGVKENTIYF.

The rearrangement joins TRBV6-4 to TRBJ2-6; D ambiguous. The CDR3 is 15 amino acids. CDR1 and CDR2 (germline): MRHNA, SNTAGT. The V end lost 3 bases, the J end lost 0 bases, and 6 bases lay between the germline ends. CDR3: CASSESSSGANVLTF. CDR3 sequence (DNA): TGTGCCAGCAGTGAATCTAGCTCTGGGGCCAACGTCCTGACTTTC.

V and J are TRBV5-1 and TRBJ1-1; TRBD1 might be the D (5 bases). Trimming cost V 0 bases and J 6 bases, with 15 bases left between them. CDR1 SGHRS and CDR2 YFSETQ come from the germline V gene. The CDR3 is 15 amino acids. CDR3 DNA sequence: TGCGCCAGCAGCTTGGAGGGTATAGGGGAGGCTGAAGCTTTCTTT. Translation: CASSLEGIGEAEAFF.

V gene TRBV7-8 combines with J gene TRBJ2-7; the match to TRBD1 covers 8 bases. V lost 5 bases to trimming and J lost 1 base; unmatched junction nucleotides: 10. There are 16 residues in the CDR3. Germline V gene sequence: CDR1 SGHVS, CDR2 FQNEAQ. CDR3 DNA: TGTGCCAGCAGCATTACAGGGGGTTTTTCTTCCTACGAGCAGTACGTC. It yields the protein CASSITGGFSSYEQYV.

In this sample, this clone turned up once. J is TRBJ1-4 and V is TRBV5-1; D gene ambiguous. CDR3 size: 14 residues. V lost 4 bases, J lost 4 bases, and 11 bases lay in between. Germline V CDR1 and CDR2: SGHRS, YFSETQ. In DNA, the CDR3 is TGCGCCAGCAGCCTCGGACTGTATAATGAAAAACTGTTTTTT. Encoded protein: CASSLGLYNEKLFF. The full variable domain, in which reference TRBV5-1 and TRBJ1-4 provide the parts outside the CDR3, is KAGVTQTPRYLIKTRGQQVTLSCSPISGHRSVSWYQQTPGQGLQFLFEYFSETQRNKGNFPGRFSGRQFSNSRSEMNVSTLELGDSALYLCASSLGLYNEKLFFGSGTQLSVL.

The gene calls are TRBV7-2 and TRBJ1-4; D is possibly TRBD1 (5 bases). V was clipped by 5 bases and J by 10 bases, with 11 bases between them. Germline values: CDR1 SGHTA, CDR2 FQGNSA. This CDR3 is built from 12 residues. CDR3 sequence: CASSPGQGKLFF. DNA for the CDR3: TGTGCCAGCAGCCCTGGGCAGGGAAAACTGTTTTTT.